This T cell receptor (beta chain) was obtained from a study of blood T cell repertoires in COVID-19. In the original processing: Estimated nucleated cell counts came from reference gene primer amplification. Libraries were prepared by immunoSEQ multiplex PCR; TCRdb keeps only in-frame clonotypes and omits some of them. V and J calls and clone size are copied from that table; D and trimming were computed from the DNA. The repertoire holds under 150,000 clones, with 80% to 85% as singletons. Those who participated ranged in age from 18 to 89 years and resided in about two dozen US areas. Clinical history as reported by participants underpinned cohort assignment. Looked up from germline, CDR1 is MNHEY and CDR2 is SVGAGI. CDR3 length: 11 amino acids. The V end was cut by 6 bases, the J end by 4 bases, with 6 bases between.

Material: PBMCs or T cells enriched from blood (not recorded which). This TCR was sampled from a man aged 40-49 years with acute COVID-19. This chain joins TRBV6-5 and TRBJ1-1; D is uncertain. CDR3 sequence reads: CASRRGTEAFF. The CDR3 nucleotides read TGTGCCAGCAGGAGAGGCACTGAAGCTTTCTTT.